The 17 T cell receptor beta chains given below trace back to one sample, sequenced in a study of PD-1 blockade in classical Hodgkin lymphoma. Exposure to brentuximab vedotin varied, and each patient had relapsed following autologous stem cell transplantation. Here immunoSEQ multiplex PCR was the method, and the copy in TCRdb shows in-frame clones only, minus some. This table holds more than 60,000 clones, around nine tenths found once. The source was peripheral blood mononuclear cells (PBMCs), collected at baseline. The source of these receptors is a human donor with classical Hodgkin lymphoma.

The chain carries TRBV29-1 and TRBJ1-2; 7 bases fit TRBD1. Germline V gives CDR1 SQVTM, CDR2 ANQGSEA. The J segment lost 4 bases and the V segment lost 6 bases, leaving 5 bases of the junction unmatched. This CDR3 has 12 amino acids. The chain's CDR3 is CSVGTVTYGYTF. The CDR3 coding sequence is TGCAGCGTGGGGACAGTCACCTATGGCTACACCTTC.

The genes are TRBV19 and TRBJ1-1, with 8 nucleotides matching TRBD1. The CDR3 has 15 residues. Germline-derived CDR1 and CDR2 are LNHDA and SQIVND (reference sequence). With V trimmed by 4 bases and J by 5 bases, 9 bases remained unmatched. CDR3 sequence (DNA): TGTGCCAGTAGTACTTCAGGGGGCGTACGGACTGAAGCTTTCTTT. As protein: CASSTSGGVRTEAFF.

This chain joins TRBV29-1 and TRBJ2-1; D is perhaps TRBD1 (6 bases). The V gene's germline CDR1 is SQVTM and CDR2 ANQGSEA. CDR3 length: 12 residues. Deletions cut 6 bases from V and 9 bases from J, with 15 bases between. The CDR3 DNA follows: TGCAGCGTCCGACAGGTGTGGAGTGAGCAGTTCTTC. It yields the protein CSVRQVWSEQFF.

The gene calls are TRBV25-1 and TRBJ2-7, with D perhaps assigned TRBD1 or TRBD2 (5 bases each). V dropped 6 bases and J dropped 5 bases, with 14 bases sitting between them. The germline CDR1 and CDR2 sequences are MGHDK and SYGVNS. The CDR3 extends over 13 amino acids. CDR3 protein: CASSFKGTHEQYF. The CDR3 coding sequence is TGTGCCAGCAGCTTCAAGGGGACCCACGAGCAGTACTTC.

The V and J genes are TRBV19 and TRBJ2-2; 9 bases match TRBD1. V shed 4 bases and J 6 bases; nucleotides not matched to a gene: 3. The germline CDR1 and CDR2 sequences are LNHDA and SQIVND (reference sequence). The CDR3 covers 14 residues. The CDR3 loop is CASSSRQGAGELFF. CDR3 nucleotides: TGTGCCAGTAGTAGTCGACAGGGGGCCGGGGAGCTGTTTTTT.

The CDR3 region is CAREGLAATENYEQYF. The CDR3 bases are TGTGCCAGGGAAGGACTAGCCGCGACCGAAAATTACGAGCAGTACTTC. This chain connects TRBV27 to TRBJ2-7, with TRBD2 identical over 8 bases. The CDR3 consists of 16 residues. With V trimmed by 9 bases and J by 4 bases, 17 bases remained unmatched. The germline CDR1 and CDR2 sequences are MNHEY and SMNVEV (reference sequence).

This clone was observed a single time. V and J are TRBV5-6 and TRBJ2-1, with 8 bases identical to TRBD1. CDR1 is SGHDT and CDR2 is YYEEEE in the germline V gene. The CDR3 is 15 amino acids. The junction had 0 bases not matched to a gene; V was cut back by 0 bases and J by 1 base. CDR3 nucleotide sequence: TGTGCCAGCAGCTTGGGACAGGGGTCCTACAATGAGCAGTTCTTC. Encoded protein: CASSLGQGSYNEQFF.

The chain uses TRBV10-3 and TRBJ2-4; D is ambiguous. V lost 3 bases and J 0 bases, leaving 6 bases between the germline ends. CDR1 ENHRY and CDR2 SYGVKD come from the germline V gene. This CDR3 is built from 14 residues. The CDR3 spells CAISDGLAKNIQYF. CDR3 DNA sequence: TGTGCCATCAGTGACGGCCTAGCCAAAAACATTCAGTACTTC.

This chain joins TRBV7-3 and TRBJ2-3, with 8 nucleotides matching TRBD2. In germline, CDR1 is SGHTA, CDR2 FQGTGA. The CDR3 covers 16 residues. The V segment lost 5 bases and the J segment 2 bases; nucleotides outside the gene matches: 9. The CDR3 is CASSATSGIYTDTQYF. Written as DNA, the CDR3 is TGTGCCAGCAGCGCTACTAGCGGAATCTACACAGATACGCAGTATTTT.

Of note for this clone: Other nucleotide sequences from this sample produce the same CDR3. J is TRBJ1-3 and V is TRBV7-8; D might be TRBD1 (5 bases). The germline V gene encodes CDR1 SGHVS and CDR2 FQNEAQ. The CDR3 is 14 residues long. Trimming pared 1 base from V and 2 bases from J, leaving 6 bases between. The CDR3, as DNA: TGTGCCAGCAGCTTAGGGACAACTGGAAACACCATATATTTT. Protein product: CASSLGTTGNTIYF.

The rearrangement links TRBV4-1 to TRBJ2-1; 13 bases agree with TRBD2. The CDR3 totals 15 residues. The germline gives CDR1 MGHRA, CDR2 YSYEKL. V trimming: 2 bases; J trimming: 9 bases; junction bases outside the gene matches: 4. The CDR3 region has the DNA TGCGCCAGCAGCCAAACTAGCGGGGGGGCCTCTGAGCAGTTCTTC. This gives the protein CASSQTSGGASEQFF.

V usage is TRBV27 and J usage is TRBJ2-3, with TRBD1 matching over 7 bases. The length of the CDR3 is 15 residues. V shed 0 bases, J shed 2 bases, and the junction held 2 bases outside the gene matches. CDR1 and CDR2 (germline): MNHEY, SMNVEV (reference sequence). The CDR3 region has the DNA TGTGCCAGCAGTTTATCCGGGACAGCCACAGATACGCAGTATTTT. This codes for CASSLSGTATDTQYF.

The chain recombines TRBV2 with TRBJ1-2, with D possibly being TRBD1 (5 bases). V was trimmed by 10 bases and J by 0 bases, leaving 21 bases between them. Germline assignment: CDR1 SNHLY and CDR2 FYNNEI. This CDR3 is 16 amino acids long. CDR3 in amino acids: CATISGWDEANYGYTF. The CDR3 DNA is TGTGCCACCATCTCGGGTTGGGACGAAGCTAACTATGGCTACACCTTC.

The chain links TRBV6-1 to TRBJ2-7; 7 bases are shared with TRBD1. Germline lookup yields CDR1 MNHNS and CDR2 SASEGT. Unmatched junction bases numbered 3, after V lost 4 bases and J lost 3 bases. The CDR3 length is 13 residues. CDR3 sequence: CASSVDRSYEQYF. For the CDR3, the DNA is TGTGCCAGCAGTGTGGACAGGAGCTACGAGCAGTACTTC.

The chain uses TRBV9 and TRBJ2-1; D gene unclear. There are 16 residues in the CDR3. Trimming cost V 0 bases and J 6 bases, with 16 bases left between them. Germline CDR1 SGDLS, CDR2 YYNGEE. This CDR3 reads CASSVEGRARGNEQFF. The CDR3 DNA reads as TGTGCCAGCAGCGTAGAGGGTAGGGCTAGAGGCAATGAGCAGTTCTTC.

The chain recombines TRBV18 with TRBJ2-5; no definite D call. Germline CDR1 and CDR2: KGHSH and LQKENI. This CDR3 is 11 amino acids long. With 6 bases removed from V and 4 bases from J, the gap between germline ends came to 6 bases. The CDR3 loop reads CASSPSETQYF. CDR3 coding DNA: TGTGCCAGCTCGCCGTCAGAGACCCAGTACTTC.

The J gene is TRBJ1-2, the V gene TRBV2; 9 nucleotides line up with TRBD1. Germline V lookup: CDR1 SNHLY, CDR2 FYNNEI. V dropped 4 bases and J dropped 4; count of bases not matched to a gene: 16. The CDR3 totals 18 residues. This CDR3 is CASSAFSGTGMDSYGYTF. The DNA for the CDR3 is TGTGCCAGCAGTGCTTTCTCCGGGACAGGGATGGACAGCTATGGCTACACCTTC. Full variable domain (rest looked up from reference TRBV2 and TRBJ1-2): EPEVTQTPSHQVTQMGQEVILRCVPISNHLYFYWYRQILGQKVEFLVSFYNNEISEKSEIFDDQFSVERPDGSNFTLKIRSTKLEDSAMYFCASSAFSGTGMDSYGYTFGSGTRLTVV.